This entry is about one T cell receptor (beta chain). What it binds is unknown. Germline loops: CDR1 SNHLY, CDR2 FYNNEI. V lost 4 bases and J 0 bases, leaving 15 bases between the germline ends. The CDR3 sequence is 16 residues long. The source of the sample is a study of shared clonotypes between healthy human individuals. Looking at the study overall: Plates per donor: three CD4 naive, three CD4 memory, two CD8 naive, one CD8 memory. Study-level results: Larger richness was generally estimated for naive than memory subsets. Sharing across four donors was seen in 4% to 6.5% of naive CD4 clonotypes.

Sorted-subset replicate PCRs used approximately 180 ng of genomic DNA. This amount corresponded to approximately 30,000 T cell genomes. The repertoire was sequenced with immunoSEQ multiplex PCR; TCRdb's copy has only in-frame clones and lacks some. The table records some 1,600,000 clones, about 98% of them present only once. J is TRBJ1-1 and V is TRBV2; TRBD1 might be the D (5 bases). This receptor was obtained from a man under 40 in good health. Material: naive CD4+ T cells sorted from blood. Subset: CD45RA+ positively selected. This CDR3 reads CASSGYRGLLNTEAFF. In nucleotides, the CDR3 is TGTGCCAGCAGTGGCTATAGGGGTCTCTTGAACACTGAAGCTTTCTTT.